Reported below is one T cell receptor beta chain. The V gene's germline CDR1 is DFQATT and CDR2 SNEGSKA (reference sequence). The CDR3 totals 14 residues. A sample-barcoded 5' primer and a J-beta primer mix were used in a second PCR of about 7 to 11 cycles. Using its own MiXCR run on the 5' RACE reads, TCRdb lists one record per CDR3 protein. The table records roughly 500,000 distinct CDR3 sequences, 25% to 30% of them present only once. The sample comes from a study of blood T cells in healthy people across ages. The source material was blood. J is TRBJ2-5 and V is TRBV20-1; TRBD2 matches 9 bases. The TCR comes from a woman aged 70-85 years in good health. Here the CDR3 reads CSATPAGGQETQYF. The CDR3 DNA reads as TGCAGCGCCACCCCTGCGGGGGGGCAAGAGACCCAGTACTTC.